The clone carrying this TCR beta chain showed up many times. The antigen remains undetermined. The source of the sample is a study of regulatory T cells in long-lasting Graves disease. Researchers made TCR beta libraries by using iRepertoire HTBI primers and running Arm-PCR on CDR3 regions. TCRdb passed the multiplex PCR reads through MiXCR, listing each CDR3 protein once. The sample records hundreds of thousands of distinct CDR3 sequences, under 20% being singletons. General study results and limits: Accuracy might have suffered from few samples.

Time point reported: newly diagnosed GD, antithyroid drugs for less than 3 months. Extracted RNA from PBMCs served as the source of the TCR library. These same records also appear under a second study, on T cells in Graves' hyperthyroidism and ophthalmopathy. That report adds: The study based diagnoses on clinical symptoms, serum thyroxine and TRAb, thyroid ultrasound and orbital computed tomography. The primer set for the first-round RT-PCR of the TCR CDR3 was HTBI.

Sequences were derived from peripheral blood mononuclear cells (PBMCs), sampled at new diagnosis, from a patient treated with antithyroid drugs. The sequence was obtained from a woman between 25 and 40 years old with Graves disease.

The CDR3 protein is CASNPLKTGANNEQFF. As DNA, the CDR3 is TGTGCCAGCAACCCCCTTAAAACGGGAGCGAACAATGAGCAGTTCTTC. This chain connects TRBV6-2 or TRBV6-3 to TRBJ2-1; D is possibly TRBD2 (6 bases). Germline-derived CDR1 and CDR2 are MNHEY and SVGEGT. The CDR3 totals 16 residues. Deletions cut 7 bases from V and 5 bases from J, with 21 bases between.